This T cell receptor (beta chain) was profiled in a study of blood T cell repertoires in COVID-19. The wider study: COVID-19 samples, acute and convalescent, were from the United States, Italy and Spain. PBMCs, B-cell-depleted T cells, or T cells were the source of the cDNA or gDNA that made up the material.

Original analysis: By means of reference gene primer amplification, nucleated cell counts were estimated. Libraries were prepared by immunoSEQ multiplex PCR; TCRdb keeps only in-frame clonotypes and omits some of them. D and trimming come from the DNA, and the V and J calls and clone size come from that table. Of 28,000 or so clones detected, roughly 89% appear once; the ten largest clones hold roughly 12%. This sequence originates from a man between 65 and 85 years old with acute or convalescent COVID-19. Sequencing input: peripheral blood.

The CDR3 reads CASSRLLDTQYF. Here the CDR3 DNA reads TGTGCCAGCAGCCGACTCTTAGATACGCAGTATTTT. V and J are TRBV7-9 and TRBJ2-3; D remains ambiguous. Deletions cut 5 bases from V and 5 bases from J, with 8 bases between. Germline V gives CDR1 SEHNR, CDR2 FQNEAQ (reference sequence). The CDR3 is made up of 12 amino acids.